Listed below are T cell receptor beta chains from one sample, sequenced in a study of blood T cell repertoires in COVID-19. The method was immunoSEQ multiplex PCR; TCRdb's version includes in-frame clones alone and lacks a portion of them. The data hold over 75,000 clones, with 60% to 85% observed a single time. Sequenced input: peripheral blood. The receptors shown here come from a man aged 45 to 65 who had recovered from COVID-19. Each CDR3 is given with its conserved first and last residue. Each record gives: D gene, J gene, clone size, V gene, CDR3 protein, CDR3 DNA. D genes are given only for firm matches. Clone size is shown for a subset of rows, as once, few, many or a class of expanded clone.

>NA|TRBJ2-1|NA|TRBV5-5
CASSPVLGQYEQFF
TGTGCCAGCAGCCCCGTTTTGGGGCAGTATGAGCAGTTCTTC
>NA|TRBJ1-4|NA|TRBV9
CASSPPLRTANEKLFF
TGTGCCAGCAGCCCCCCGTTAAGGACAGCTAATGAAAAACTGTTTTTT
>TRBD2|TRBJ2-1|NA|TRBV7-9
CASSSALLGLAGIGDEQFF
TGTGCCAGCAGTTCTGCGTTGTTAGGACTAGCGGGTATCGGGGATGAGCAGTTCTTC
>NA|TRBJ2-5|NA|TRBV3-1/TRBV3-2
CASSQTQDGTQYF
TGTGCCAGCAGCCAGACTCAAGACGGGACCCAGTACTTC
>NA|TRBJ1-4|NA|TRBV7-3
CASSPQGPTAFDEKLFF
TGTGCCAGCAGCCCACAGGGACCTACAGCCTTCGATGAAAAACTGTTTTTT
>TRBD1|TRBJ1-1|NA|TRBV18
CASSPTPTGGTSARNTEAFF
TGTGCCAGCTCACCCACCCCCACAGGGGGCACATCGGCGAGGAACACTGAAGCTTTCTTT
>TRBD1|TRBJ2-7|NA|TRBV10-3
CAAGTGSPLGEQYF
TGTGCCGCCGGGACAGGGTCCCCCCTGGGCGAGCAGTACTTC
>NA|TRBJ2-7|NA|TRBV4-3
CASSQDRGYEQYF
TGCGCCAGCAGCCAAGATAGAGGTTACGAGCAGTACTTC
>NA|TRBJ2-7|NA|TRBV2
CASSDVSVGSYEQYF
TGTGCCAGCAGTGATGTCTCAGTTGGCTCCTACGAGCAGTACTTC
>NA|TRBJ2-2|NA|TRBV6-5
CASSTGTPTGELFF
TGTGCCAGCAGCACAGGGACGCCCACCGGGGAGCTGTTTTTT
>NA|TRBJ2-2|NA|TRBV2
CASTQAPMNTGELFF
TGTGCCAGCACCCAGGCCCCTATGAACACCGGGGAGCTGTTTTTT
>NA|TRBJ2-3|NA|TRBV20-1
CSASREPTDTQYF
TGCAGTGCTAGTAGGGAGCCCACAGATACGCAGTATTTT
>NA|TRBJ2-7|NA|TRBV28
CASRGQGGAHEQYF
TGTGCCAGCAGGGGGCAAGGGGGAGCCCACGAGCAGTACTTC
>TRBD1|TRBJ2-1|few|TRBV2
CASSERGQGPQFF
TGTGCCAGCAGTGAAAGGGGACAGGGCCCGCAGTTCTTC
>NA|TRBJ1-1|once|TRBV5-4
CASSLAWGVGDTEAFF
TGTGCCAGCAGCTTGGCGTGGGGGGTTGGGGACACTGAAGCTTTCTTT
>NA|TRBJ2-3|NA|TRBV7-8
CASSPFSTADTQYF
TGTGCCAGCAGCCCCTTTAGTACAGCAGATACGCAGTATTTT
>TRBD1|TRBJ1-5|NA|TRBV2
CASSRQGTNQPQHF
TGTGCCAGCAGTAGACAGGGGACAAATCAGCCCCAGCATTTT
>NA|TRBJ2-5|NA|TRBV12-3/TRBV12-4
CASSPGQRETQYF
TGTGCCAGCAGCCCCGGCCAGCGGGAGACCCAGTACTTC
>TRBD1|TRBJ2-7|NA|TRBV6-5
CASSSGTGFSYEQYF
TGTGCCAGCAGTTCCGGGACAGGGTTTTCCTACGAGCAGTACTTC
>NA|TRBJ1-1|NA|TRBV7-8
CASSFSSRGLRNTEAFF
TGTGCCAGCAGCTTTTCATCCAGGGGTTTGAGGAACACTGAAGCTTTCTTT
>NA|TRBJ2-1|NA|TRBV10-1
CASSAAQGGNEQFF
TGCGCCAGCAGTGCCGCCCAGGGGGGCAATGAGCAGTTCTTC
>NA|TRBJ1-1|NA|TRBV5-1
CASSLQGANTEAFF
TGCGCCAGCAGCTTGCAAGGGGCGAACACTGAAGCTTTCTTT
>NA|TRBJ1-1|NA|TRBV12-3/TRBV12-4
CASSAGRSTEAFF
TGTGCCAGCAGTGCAGGGCGTTCCACTGAAGCTTTCTTT
>TRBD1|TRBJ2-2|few|TRBV6-5
CASSKTGPNTGELFF
TGTGCCAGCAGTAAGACAGGGCCGAACACCGGGGAGCTGTTTTTT
>TRBD2|TRBJ2-3|NA|TRBV27
CASSFILAGTHTQYF
TGTGCCAGCAGTTTCATCTTAGCGGGAACCCATACGCAGTATTTT
>NA|TRBJ2-3|NA|TRBV28
CASKRLADTQYF
TGTGCCAGCAAGAGACTAGCAGATACGCAGTATTTT
>NA|TRBJ2-1|NA|TRBV9
CASSAGDSYNEQFF
TGTGCCAGCAGCGCGGGAGATTCATACAATGAGCAGTTCTTC